The clone carrying this TCR beta chain was recorded once. What it binds is unknown. A multiplex PCR was run with 60 Vbeta primers and 13 Jbeta primers. Measured with immunoSEQ multiplex PCR; TCRdb has only the in-frame clones, and not every one. The sample has 150,000 to 200,000 clones, more than 70% seen once. The data belong to a study of cytomegalovirus exposure and HLA in healthy donors. Study results and caveats: In vitro checks showed that a few CMV-associated chains really do target CMV antigens.

The receptor's source is a boy aged 2 to 10 in good health and CMV-seronegative. Sequenced material: PBMCs.

The CDR3 DNA follows: TGTGCCAGCAGTGGGACTAGCGGGAGAAACTACAATGAGCAGTTCTTC. Translated: CASSGTSGRNYNEQFF. V is TRBV25-1 and J is TRBJ2-1, with 13 bases that match TRBD2. The germline V gene encodes CDR1 MGHDK and CDR2 SYGVNS. This CDR3 is built from 16 residues. V lost 4 bases, J lost 3 bases, and 3 bases stayed unmatched.